The 25 T cell receptor beta chains listed next were all sequenced from one sample in a study of OX40 agonist ivuxolimab in advanced cancers. The library came from the immunoSEQ multiplex PCR assay. Here the immuneACCESS table is served through TCRdb, limited to in-frame sequences with V and J called. Missing clones are a known gap in these copies; in checked studies unresolved V genes cover under half, and the rest lacks a known reason. The table for this sample lists about 51,000 clones; 60% to 80% of them were counted only once. 2% to 2.5% of the sample is held by the ten biggest clonotypes. Sample: CD4+ or CD8+ T cells sorted from blood, taken in a trial of the OX40 agonist ivuxolimab. The receptors come from an adult with an advanced solid tumor such as melanoma, head and neck, liver or kidney cancer.

DNA for the CDR3: TGTGCCAGCAGCGGGACGACTGGAGGGCCCCAGCATTTT. Protein sequence: CASSGTTGGPQHF. The chain carries TRBV6-5 and TRBJ1-5; tentatively, D is TRBD1 (5 bases). This CDR3 spans 13 amino acids. Germline V gene lookup returns CDR1 MNHEY and CDR2 SVGAGI. Trimming shortened V by 6 bases and J by 9 bases, and 15 bases separated the two germline ends.

The chain is built from TRBV5-1 and TRBJ1-3; 8 positions agree with TRBD1. J lost 4 bases, V lost 4 bases, and 4 bases had no gene match. Germline V CDR1 and CDR2: SGHRS, YFSETQ. This CDR3 contains 14 residues. The CDR3 sequence: CASSPTGAGNTIYF. For the CDR3, the DNA is TGCGCCAGCAGCCCGACAGGGGCGGGAAACACCATATATTTT. The full variable domain, with the rest looked up from reference TRBV5-1 and TRBJ1-3, is KAGVTQTPRYLIKTRGQQVTLSCSPISGHRSVSWYQQTPGQGLQFLFEYFSETQRNKGNFPGRFSGRQFSNSRSEMNVSTLELGDSALYLCASSPTGAGNTIYFGEGSWLTVV.

This chain links TRBV18 with TRBJ1-1; no definite D call. This CDR3 spans 14 amino acids. The ends were cut back, 6 bases at V and 0 bases at J, with 11 bases in the middle. Germline V gene data show CDR1 as KGHSH and CDR2 as LQKENI. For the CDR3, the DNA is TGTGCCAGCTCCCCGGCCTCCATGAACACTGAAGCTTTCTTT. This translates into CASSPASMNTEAFF.

This chain uses TRBV6-1 with TRBJ2-7; 7 bases fit TRBD1. Per the germline V gene, CDR1 is MNHNS and CDR2 is SASEGT. The CDR3 extends over 13 amino acids. Trimming took 8 bases from V and 5 from J; bases not matched to a gene: 9. CDR3 nucleotides: TGTGCCAGCGGTGCGGTGAGGGGGCACGAGCAGTACTTC. Translated: CASGAVRGHEQYF.

The chain has TRBV5-1 and TRBJ2-7, with D possibly being TRBD1 (6 bases). The V gene's germline CDR1 is SGHRS and CDR2 YFSETQ. The CDR3 has 17 amino acids. Trimming shortened V by 3 bases and J by 3 bases, and 22 bases separated the two germline ends. CDR3 in DNA: TGCGCCAGCAGCTCCGGACAGTTGGGTTTCCCCAACTACGAGCAGTACTTC. It codes for CASSSGQLGFPNYEQYF.

There are a few counts of this clone. One end of the junction varies from germline; a read error may be responsible. The rearrangement joins TRBV19 to TRBJ2-2; perhaps D is TRBD1 or TRBD2 (6 bases each). CDR3 size: 16 residues. The germline V gene has CDR1 LNHDA and CDR2 SQIVND (reference sequence). CDR3 amino acids: CASRIGGNANTGELFF. The CDR3 DNA sequence: TGTGCCAGTAGGATAGGGGGGAACGCGAACACCGGGGAGCTGTTTTTT.

This clone came up a few times. The J gene is TRBJ2-7, the V gene TRBV21-1; the table's D call, TRBD2, was not checked against the DNA. TRBV21-1 has pseudogene status. CDR3 size: 14 residues. CDR3 DNA sequence: TGTGCCAGCAGCAACCCGAGTTTTACCTACGAGCAGTACTTC. This translates into CASSNPSFTYEQYF.

V gene TRBV29-1 combines with J gene TRBJ2-1, with D maybe TRBD2 (5 bases). The V end lost 4 bases, the J end lost 5 bases, and 9 bases lay between the germline ends. Per germline, CDR1 SQVTM and CDR2 ANQGSEA. There are 12 residues in the CDR3. The DNA of the CDR3 is TGCAGCGTTGTCCGGGGAGACAATGAGCAGTTCTTC. It yields the protein CSVVRGDNEQFF.

The chain couples TRBV27 to TRBJ2-2; 9 nucleotides agree with TRBD1. With V trimmed by 6 bases and J by 6 bases, 8 bases remained unmatched. Germline CDR1 is MNHEY and CDR2 is SMNVEV (reference sequence). The CDR3 has 15 residues. The chain's CDR3 is CASRTGTGFPGELFF. The CDR3 bases are TGTGCCAGCAGGACCGGGACAGGGTTCCCCGGGGAGCTGTTTTTT.

V usage is TRBV6-5 and J usage is TRBJ1-1; 8 bases map to TRBD1. This CDR3 is 16 amino acids long. After removal of 0 bases from V and 6 bases from J, the junction contained 9 bases not matched to a gene. Germline V gives CDR1 MNHEY, CDR2 SVGAGI. The CDR3 region has the DNA TGTGCCAGCAGTTACTCGACTGGACAGGGTCATCCTGAAGCTTTCTTT. This encodes CASSYSTGQGHPEAFF.

This rearrangement joins TRBV6-6 to TRBJ2-3; 7 bases are a match to TRBD1. This CDR3 has 16 residues. Trimming took 1 base from V and 2 from J; bases not matched to a gene: 6. Germline V gene data show CDR1 as MNHNY and CDR2 as SVGAGI (reference sequence). CDR3 sequence reads: CASSYLQGTITDTQYF. Here the CDR3 DNA reads TGTGCCAGCAGTTACTTACAGGGGACCATCACAGATACGCAGTATTTT.

This clone came up a few times. The V and J genes are TRBV27 and TRBJ2-2; D gene ambiguous. The CDR3 has 15 residues. Between the trimmed V and J ends, which lost 2 bases and 2 bases, there was a span of 9 bases. Germline V lookup: CDR1 MNHEY, CDR2 SMNVEV (reference sequence). The CDR3 coding sequence is TGTGCCAGCAGTTTAATCCCCGGAAACACCGGGGAGCTGTTTTTT. Residues: CASSLIPGNTGELFF.

The chain combines TRBV5-4 with TRBJ2-1; 7 nucleotides align to TRBD1. V lost 4 bases to trimming and J lost 9 bases; unmatched junction nucleotides: 13. The CDR3 spans 15 residues. Looked up from germline, CDR1 is SGHNT and CDR2 is YYREEE (reference sequence). The CDR3 spells CASSLDRAPFFEQFF. The DNA for the CDR3 is TGTGCCAGCAGCCTCGACAGGGCACCCTTCTTTGAGCAGTTCTTC.

The chain has TRBV11-1 and TRBJ2-1; 11 nucleotides line up with TRBD2. CDR3 size: 17 residues. Unmatched junction bases numbered 7, after V lost 3 bases and J lost 3 bases. Germline V gene lookup returns CDR1 SGHAT and CDR2 FQDESV (reference sequence). CDR3: CASSLNSGRALYNEQFF. DNA for the CDR3: TGTGCCAGCAGCTTGAATAGCGGGAGGGCCCTCTACAATGAGCAGTTCTTC. The whole variable domain, remainder taken from reference TRBV11-1 and TRBJ2-1, is EAEVAQSPRYKITEKSQAVAFWCDPISGHATLYWYRQILGQGPELLVQFQDESVVDDSQLPKDRFSAERLKGVDSTLKIQPAELGDSAMYLCASSLNSGRALYNEQFFGPGTRLTVL.

V gene TRBV18 combines with J gene TRBJ2-5; tentative D call: TRBD1 (6 bases). This CDR3 is built from 13 residues. Deletions cut 2 bases from V and 5 bases from J, with 9 bases between. Germline assignment: CDR1 KGHSH and CDR2 LQKENI. The CDR3 protein is CASSPTGTETQYF. The CDR3 bases are TGTGCCAGCTCACCAACAGGGACGGAGACCCAGTACTTC.

The V and J genes are TRBV5-6 and TRBJ2-7, with D perhaps being TRBD1 or TRBD2 (5 bases each). CDR3 length: 14 residues. Trimming left V 5 bases short and J 3 bases short, with 15 bases between. CDR1 and CDR2 (germline): SGHDT, YYEEEE. CDR3 DNA sequence: TGTGCCAGCAGGGACGGGCAGGGAGTCTACGAGCAGTACTTC. It is translated as CASRDGQGVYEQYF.

J is TRBJ1-1 and V is TRBV11-2, with D unclear. From germline, CDR1 is SGHAT and CDR2 FQNNGV. Trimming cost V 1 base and J 1 base, with 7 bases left between them. The CDR3 sequence is 14 residues long. In nucleotides, the CDR3 is TGTGCCAGCAGCTTAGGAGCGTCGAACACTGAAGCTTTCTTT. Translating it yields CASSLGASNTEAFF.

V usage is TRBV28 and J usage is TRBJ2-2; D possibly corresponds to TRBD2 (6 bases). The V gene's germline CDR1 is MDHEN and CDR2 SYDVKM. There are 14 residues in the CDR3. V was trimmed by 8 bases and J by 1 base, leaving 11 bases between them. The chain's CDR3 is CASLEGGNTGELFF. CDR3 nucleotides: TGTGCCAGCCTGGAGGGAGGGAACACCGGGGAGCTGTTTTTT.

The gene calls are TRBV29-1 and TRBJ1-1; 9 nucleotides align to TRBD1. V lost 7 bases to trimming and J lost 6 bases; unmatched junction nucleotides: 6. Germline CDR1 and CDR2: SQVTM and ANQGSEA. The CDR3 is 12 amino acids. CDR3 nucleotides: TGCAGCGGAGGGGACAGGGCCTCTGAAGCTTTCTTT. It translates to CSGGDRASEAFF. Drawing the rest from reference TRBV29-1 and TRBJ1-1, the complete variable domain is SAVISQKPSRDICQRGTSLTIQCQVDSQVTMMFWYRQQPGQSLTLIATANQGSEATYESGFVIDKFPISRPNLTFSTLTVSNMSPEDSSIYLCSGGDRASEAFFGQGTRLTVV.

This clone was recorded a few times. The chain recombines TRBV7-9 with TRBJ2-5; 8 bases match TRBD2. Germline V gene lookup returns CDR1 SEHNR and CDR2 FQNEAQ (reference sequence). V dropped 5 bases and J dropped 7; count of bases not matched to a gene: 9. The CDR3 covers 14 residues. The CDR3 reads CASSPLNREGTQYF. CDR3 nucleotide sequence: TGTGCCAGCAGCCCGCTGAACCGGGAGGGGACCCAGTACTTC.

This clone was seen once. The V gene is TRBV18, the J gene TRBJ1-3, with TRBD1 matching over 9 bases. CDR1 and CDR2 (germline): KGHSH, LQKENI. CDR3 size: 16 residues. V dropped 5 bases and J dropped 3; count of bases not matched to a gene: 8. CDR3 DNA sequence: TGTGCCAGCTCATCTCAGACAGGGGGACGTGGAAACACCATATATTTT. As protein: CASSSQTGGRGNTIYF.

The rearrangement links TRBV7-2 to TRBJ2-7; D is possibly TRBD2 (5 bases). This CDR3 is built from 13 residues. The V and J ends lost 1 base and 6 bases respectively, with 10 bases between them. Germline-derived CDR1 and CDR2 are SGHTA and FQGNSA. The CDR3 spells CASSLVAMPEQYF. In DNA form, the CDR3 reads TGTGCCAGCAGCTTAGTAGCGATGCCCGAGCAGTACTTC.

V gene TRBV5-1 combines with J gene TRBJ1-2; D not resolved. The CDR3 is 13 residues long. The V end lost 5 bases, the J end lost 5 bases, and 13 bases lay between the germline ends. Germline V lookup: CDR1 SGHRS, CDR2 YFSETQ. The CDR3 DNA is TGCGCCAGCAGTCCCTCGGCGGGGTATGGCTACACCTTC. Translating it yields CASSPSAGYGYTF.

The CDR3 loop reads CASSEYYEQYF. The CDR3 DNA sequence: TGTGCCAGCAGTGAATACTACGAGCAGTACTTC. This rearrangement joins TRBV6-1 to TRBJ2-7; no reliable D call. This CDR3 region has 11 residues. Germline V lookup: CDR1 MNHNS, CDR2 SASEGT. The germline V and J ends were trimmed by 2 bases and 3 bases, with 2 bases remaining between them.

The V and J genes are TRBV7-9 and TRBJ2-3; the D gene is possibly TRBD1 (5 bases). In germline, CDR1 is SEHNR, CDR2 FQNEAQ (reference sequence). The CDR3 consists of 14 residues. Trimming left V 5 bases short and J 8 bases short, with 17 bases between. The CDR3 coding sequence is TGTGCCAGCAGCCCCCCTGGGGCAGCAGGTACGCAGTATTTT. Residues: CASSPPGAAGTQYF.